Below, 4 T cell receptor beta chains from the same sample are listed, as sequenced in a study of tumor and adjacent non-tumor tissue in lung cancer. The template was RNA from unsorted bulk tissue. A modified ARM-PCR protocol with three rounds of nested PCR amplified TCRbeta. One entry per CDR3 protein, called by TCRdb with MiXCR from the multiplex PCR reads. The table lists around 210,000 distinct CDR3 sequences, 60% to 75% of them singletons. Sequencing was carried out using lung tumor tissue. These receptor sequences come from a man between 60 and 75 years old with non-small cell lung cancer.

To note about this clonotype: A read error may account for a junction end that differs from germline. The V call is TRBV4-3, the J call TRBJ1-5, with no clear D. CDR1 LGHNA and CDR2 YSLEER come from the germline V gene. The CDR3 runs 13 residues. The CDR3 loop is CTSSSSGNQPQHF. As DNA, the CDR3 is TGCACCAGCAGCTCGTCTGGGAATCAACCCCAGCATTTT.

With respect to this clonotype: The junction differs from germline at one of its ends, possibly a read error. The chain is built from TRBV20-1 and TRBJ2-3; D is perhaps TRBD1 (5 bases). CDR3 size: 15 residues. Germline CDR1 DFQATT, CDR2 SNEGSKA (reference sequence). CDR3 DNA sequence: TGCAATGCTAATAGGCAGGTGTTGGGCACAGGTACGCAGTATTTT. Protein product: CNANRQVLGTGTQYF.

In regard to this clonotype: A read error is possible here, since a much larger clone lies one base away. This rearrangement joins TRBV29-1 to TRBJ2-4; 7 bases agree with TRBD1. This CDR3 spans 15 amino acids. The germline gives CDR1 SQVTM, CDR2 ANQGSEA. The CDR3 here is CSVEVVGTAKNIRYF. The CDR3, as DNA: TGCAGCGTTGAAGTAGTAGGGACAGCCAAAAACATTCGGTACTTC.

Of note for this clonotype: A much larger clone differs by one base, so this may be a read error. The rearrangement joins TRBV11-1 to TRBJ2-5, with 9 bases that match TRBD2. This CDR3 has 15 amino acids. Germline V gene lookup returns CDR1 SGHAT and CDR2 FQDESV (reference sequence). Trimming removed 6 bases from V and 1 base from J; junction bases left unmatched: 6. The CDR3 loop is CASRPGTSTQETQYF. CDR3 nucleotides: TGTGCCAGCAGACCAGGGACTAGCACCCAAGAGACCCAGTACTTC.